The clone carrying this T cell receptor (beta chain) was observed a single time. In the original workflow: For nucleated cells, counts were estimated from reference gene primer amplification. Only in-frame clones appear in the TCRdb table, and some are missing; sequencing was by immunoSEQ multiplex PCR. The V and J calls and the clone size are those of that table, but D and trimming were determined from the DNA. Here the sample spans 350,000 or so clones, 70% to 90% being singletons. The data are from a study of blood T cell repertoires in COVID-19. Looking at the study overall: The United States, Italy and Spain provided the acute and convalescent COVID-19 samples.

With 3 bases removed from V and 2 bases from J, the gap between germline ends came to 7 bases. The CDR3 is 13 residues long. One Seattle source followed patients from active infection through their disease course. This receptor was taken from a woman between 25 and 40 years old with COVID-19, enrolled during active disease. Material for sequencing was peripheral blood. The chain has TRBV12-3 or TRBV12-4 and TRBJ1-1; D is uncertain. The CDR3 sequence: CASSLADNTEAFF. The CDR3 DNA reads TGTGCCAGCAGTTTGGCCGATAACACTGAAGCTTTCTTT.